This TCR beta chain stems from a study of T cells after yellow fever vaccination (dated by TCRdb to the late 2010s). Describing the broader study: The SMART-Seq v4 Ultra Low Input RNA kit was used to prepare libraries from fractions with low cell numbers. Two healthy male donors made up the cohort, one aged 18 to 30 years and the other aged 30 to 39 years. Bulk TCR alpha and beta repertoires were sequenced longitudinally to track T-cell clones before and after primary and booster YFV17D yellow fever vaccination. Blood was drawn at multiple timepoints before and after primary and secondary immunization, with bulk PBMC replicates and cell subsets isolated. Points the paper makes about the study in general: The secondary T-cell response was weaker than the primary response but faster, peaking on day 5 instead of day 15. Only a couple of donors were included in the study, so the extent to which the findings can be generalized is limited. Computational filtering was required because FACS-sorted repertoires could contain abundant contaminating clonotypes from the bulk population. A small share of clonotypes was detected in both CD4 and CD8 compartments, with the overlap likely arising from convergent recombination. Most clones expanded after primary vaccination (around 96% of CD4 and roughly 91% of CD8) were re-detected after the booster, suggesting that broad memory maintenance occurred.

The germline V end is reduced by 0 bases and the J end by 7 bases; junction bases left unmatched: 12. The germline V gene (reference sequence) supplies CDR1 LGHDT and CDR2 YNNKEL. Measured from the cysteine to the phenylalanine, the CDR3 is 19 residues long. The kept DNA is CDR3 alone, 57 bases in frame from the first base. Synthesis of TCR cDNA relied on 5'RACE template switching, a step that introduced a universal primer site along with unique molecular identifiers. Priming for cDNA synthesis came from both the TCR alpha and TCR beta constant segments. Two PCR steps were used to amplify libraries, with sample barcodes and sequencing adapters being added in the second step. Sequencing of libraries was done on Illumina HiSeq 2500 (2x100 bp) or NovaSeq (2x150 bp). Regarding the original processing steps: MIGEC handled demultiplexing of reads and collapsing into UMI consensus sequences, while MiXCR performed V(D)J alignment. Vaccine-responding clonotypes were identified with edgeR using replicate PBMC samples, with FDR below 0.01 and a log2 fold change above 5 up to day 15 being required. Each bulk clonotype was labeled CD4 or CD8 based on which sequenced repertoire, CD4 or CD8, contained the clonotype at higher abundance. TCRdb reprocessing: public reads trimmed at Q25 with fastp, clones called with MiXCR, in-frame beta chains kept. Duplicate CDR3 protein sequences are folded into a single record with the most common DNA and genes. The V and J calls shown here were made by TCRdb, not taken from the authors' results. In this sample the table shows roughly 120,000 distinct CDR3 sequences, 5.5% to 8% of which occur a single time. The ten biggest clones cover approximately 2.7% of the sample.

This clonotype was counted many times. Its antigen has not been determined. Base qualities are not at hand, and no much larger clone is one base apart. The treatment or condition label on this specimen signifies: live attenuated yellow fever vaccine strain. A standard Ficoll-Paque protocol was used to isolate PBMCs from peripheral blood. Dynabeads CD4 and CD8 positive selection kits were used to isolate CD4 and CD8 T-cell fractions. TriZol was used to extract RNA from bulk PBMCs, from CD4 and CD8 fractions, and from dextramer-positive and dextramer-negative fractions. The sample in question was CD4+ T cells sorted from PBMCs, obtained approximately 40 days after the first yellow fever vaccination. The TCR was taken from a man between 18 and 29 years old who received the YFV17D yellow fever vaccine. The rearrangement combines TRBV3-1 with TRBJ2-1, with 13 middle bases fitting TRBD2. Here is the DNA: TGTGCCAGCAGCCAAGAGGAGACTAGCGGGGGGACAATAAGGAATGAGCAGTTCTTC. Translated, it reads CASSQEETSGGTIRNEQFF.